This TCR beta chain originates from a study of T cell repertoires in cytomegalovirus infection. Study information: The public TCR beta signatures pointed to both CMV infection and matching HLA type.

Study outcomes and limitations: The ex vivo response was dominated by HLA-C-restricted CMV-specific TCR beta clonotypes. CMV carriers with the relevant HLA were identified by cumulative public TCR beta family frequency.

This CDR3 contains 15 residues. Germline V CDR1 and CDR2: SGHTA, FQGNSA. V was pared by 1 base and J by 1 base, with 10 bases between. In TCRdb, the reads were re-called with MiXCR into one record per CDR3 protein. The table lists 35,000 to 55,000 distinct CDR3 sequences, about 20% of them singletons. This clonotype was picked up many times. Its cognate antigen is unknown. Material: PBMCs, sequenced either directly or after in vitro stimulation (not recorded which). The origin of this receptor is a human donor in good health (CMV status not recorded). Some clones in this sample may be carry-over from other donors' samples. The chain couples TRBV7-2 to TRBJ1-1; D not resolved. In nucleotides, the CDR3 is TGTGCCAGCAGCTTAGGGCCGGGGAGGAACACTGAAGCTTTCTTT. This sequence encodes CASSLGPGRNTEAFF.